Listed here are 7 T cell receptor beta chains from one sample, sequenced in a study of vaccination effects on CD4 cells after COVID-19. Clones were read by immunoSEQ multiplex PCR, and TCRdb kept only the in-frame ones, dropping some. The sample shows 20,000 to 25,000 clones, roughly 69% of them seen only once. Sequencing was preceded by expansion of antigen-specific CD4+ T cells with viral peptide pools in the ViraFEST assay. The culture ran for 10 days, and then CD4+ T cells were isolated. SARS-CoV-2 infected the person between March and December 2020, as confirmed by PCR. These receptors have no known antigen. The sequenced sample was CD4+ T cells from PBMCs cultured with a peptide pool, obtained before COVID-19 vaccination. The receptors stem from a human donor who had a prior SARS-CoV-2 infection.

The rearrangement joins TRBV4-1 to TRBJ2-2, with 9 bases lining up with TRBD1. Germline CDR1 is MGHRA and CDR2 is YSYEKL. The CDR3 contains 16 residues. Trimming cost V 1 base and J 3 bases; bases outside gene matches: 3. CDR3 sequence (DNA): TGCGCCAGCAGCCAAGGGACAGGGGACGACACCGGGGAGCTGTTTTTT. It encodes CASSQGTGDDTGELFF.

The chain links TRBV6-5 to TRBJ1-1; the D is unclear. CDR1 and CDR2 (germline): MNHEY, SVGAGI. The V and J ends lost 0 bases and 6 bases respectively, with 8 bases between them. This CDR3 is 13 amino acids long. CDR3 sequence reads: CASSYSWGAEAFF. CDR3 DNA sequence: TGTGCCAGCAGTTACTCCTGGGGAGCTGAAGCTTTCTTT.

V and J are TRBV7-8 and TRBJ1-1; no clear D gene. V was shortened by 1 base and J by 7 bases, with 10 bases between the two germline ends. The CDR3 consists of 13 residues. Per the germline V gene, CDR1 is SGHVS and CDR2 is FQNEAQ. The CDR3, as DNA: TGTGCCAGCAGCTTAGAAATTGGAGTTGAAGCTTTCTTT. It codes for CASSLEIGVEAFF.

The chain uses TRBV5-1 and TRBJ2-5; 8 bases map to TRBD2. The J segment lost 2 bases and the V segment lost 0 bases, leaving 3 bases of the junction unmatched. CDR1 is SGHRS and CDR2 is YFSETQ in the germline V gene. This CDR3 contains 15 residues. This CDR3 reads CASSLEPGGQETQYF. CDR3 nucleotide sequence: TGCGCCAGCAGCTTGGAGCCGGGGGGGCAAGAGACCCAGTACTTC.

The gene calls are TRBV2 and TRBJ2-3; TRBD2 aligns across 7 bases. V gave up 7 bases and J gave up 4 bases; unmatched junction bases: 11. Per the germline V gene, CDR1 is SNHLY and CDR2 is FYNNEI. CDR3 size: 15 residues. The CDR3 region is CASNKRDPESDTQYF. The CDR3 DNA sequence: TGTGCCAGCAACAAGCGGGACCCGGAGTCAGATACGCAGTATTTT.

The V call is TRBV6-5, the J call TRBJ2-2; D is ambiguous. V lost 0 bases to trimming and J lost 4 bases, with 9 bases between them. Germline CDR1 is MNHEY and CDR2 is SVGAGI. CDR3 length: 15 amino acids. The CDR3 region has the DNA TGTGCCAGCAGTTACTCGCCAAAGGCCACCGGGGAGCTGTTTTTT. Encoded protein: CASSYSPKATGELFF.

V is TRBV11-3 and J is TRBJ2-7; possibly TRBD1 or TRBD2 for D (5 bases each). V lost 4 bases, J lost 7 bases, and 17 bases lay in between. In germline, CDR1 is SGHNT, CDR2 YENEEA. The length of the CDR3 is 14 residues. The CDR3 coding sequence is TGTGCCAGCAGCTCAAGGGACGGCTTGGAAGAGCAGTACTTC. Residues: CASSSRDGLEEQYF.